This T cell receptor (beta chain) was sequenced for a study of identical twins. Study-level points and caveats: Compared with models, monozygotic twins showed more out-of-frame TCR alpha sharing. Reduced insertions were recorded for abundant cord blood beta clonotypes, with no such pattern in memory repertoires.

Via MiXCR, TCRdb re-called the 5' RACE reads, giving one row per CDR3 protein. The table lists some 790,000 distinct CDR3 sequences, around a sixth of them singletons, with around 13% in the top ten. With regard to this clonotype: The target antigen is unknown.

This CDR3 spans 15 amino acids. Trimming removed 8 bases at V and 2 bases at J, with 16 bases between. CDR1 is LNHDA and CDR2 is SQIVND in the germline V gene (reference sequence). These records were also assigned to another study, of T cells expressing NK-cell markers. As reported in that work: Sorting of alpha-beta TCR T cells alone was achieved in several experiments with an anti-gamma-delta TCR antibody. These clonotypes also led the CD3+CD56-NKG2C+ fraction in a few donors.

This TCR came from a woman aged 18-29 years in good health. The chain has TRBV19 and TRBJ1-5; TRBD1 might be the D (6 bases). The sample consisted of PBMCs. In nucleotides, the CDR3 is TGTGCCAGTGCAGCAGGGGAAGCGGGCAATCAGCCCCAGCATTTT. Protein sequence: CASAAGEAGNQPQHF.